This TCR beta chain is from a study of beta chain features in type 1 diabetes. This clone was observed a few times. Trimming took off 1 base at V and 3 bases at J, with 13 bases between the two ends. This CDR3 has 15 amino acids. The germline V gene encodes CDR1 LGHNA and CDR2 YNFKEQ. As every portion of the isolated RNA was reverse transcribed, the sequencing read expressed TCRB transcripts. Clones were sequenced by immunoSEQ multiplex PCR, and TCRdb holds only the in-frame ones, with some missing. This sample has 130,000 to 150,000 clones, with less than 8.5% found just once. Material for sequencing was central memory CD4+ T cells from blood. The chain has TRBV4-2 and TRBJ2-7; TRBD1 might be the D (6 bases). This receptor was obtained from a woman aged 25 to 39 in good health. The CDR3 DNA sequence: TGTGCCAGCAGCCAAGGGACAGCCTCGGACTACGAGCAGTACTTC. This encodes CASSQGTASDYEQYF.